These 8 T cell receptor beta chains share one sample of origin, sequenced in a study of CD8 T cells in ankylosing spondylitis. Findings and caveats of the study: Blood of patients with ankylosing spondylitis appeared to be characterized by a TCR beta motif of eight highly homologous variants.

TCRdb itself ran the 5' RACE reads through MiXCR, one entry per CDR3 protein. The repertoire holds about 510,000 distinct CDR3 sequences, with about 5.7% as singletons. For these TCRs, the target antigens are not known. The sequenced sample was blood, either unsorted or a sorted T cell fraction (not recorded which). These receptors were taken from a male donor with ankylosing spondylitis.

This clonotype appeared a few times. The chain is built from TRBV4-2 and TRBJ2-7; 11 bases align to TRBD2. This CDR3 comprises 17 residues. Germline V gene data show CDR1 as LGHNA and CDR2 as YNFKEQ. V was clipped by 1 base and J by 0 bases; unmatched bases: 5. The CDR3 loop is CASSQVLAGGVSYEQYF. CDR3 DNA sequence: TGTGCCAGCAGCCAAGTCCTAGCGGGGGGCGTCTCCTACGAGCAGTACTTC.

In its sample, this clonotype was seen many times. This chain links TRBV6-1 with TRBJ1-5; D is unclear. Per germline, CDR1 MNHNS and CDR2 SASEGT. This CDR3 has 13 residues. V was trimmed by 4 bases and J by 3 bases, leaving 7 bases between them. The CDR3 DNA reads as TGTGCCAGCAGTGGATTGAACAATCAGCCCCAGCATTTT. This translates into CASSGLNNQPQHF.

This clonotype has at least ten counts. The J gene is TRBJ2-3, the V gene TRBV24-1, with D maybe TRBD1 (8 bases). V was pared by 4 bases and J by 2 bases, with 12 bases between. Germline V gives CDR1 KGHDR, CDR2 SFDVKD. The CDR3 length is 15 residues. The CDR3 loop reads CATSETGDYTDTQYF. The CDR3 DNA reads as TGTGCCACCAGTGAGACAGGGGACTACACAGATACGCAGTATTTT.

This clonotype was seen ten or more times. The chain employs TRBV6-1 and TRBJ2-7; TRBD1 matches at 7 bases. There are 14 residues in the CDR3. Germline V gene data show CDR1 as MNHNS and CDR2 as SASEGT. Germline trimming cut 6 bases from V and 4 bases from J; bases unmatched to any gene: 9. The DNA of the CDR3 is TGTGCCAGCAGGCCCGGGACAGAATCTTACGAGCAGTACTTC. Translating it yields CASRPGTESYEQYF.

This clonotype was counted many times. The chain joins TRBV10-3 to TRBJ1-1; unclear D gene. V gave up 3 bases and J gave up 8 bases, with 7 bases separating them. The CDR3 covers 11 residues. CDR1 ENHRY and CDR2 SYGVKD come from the germline V gene. The CDR3 DNA sequence: TGTGCCATCAGTGACCGGTCCGAAGCTTTCTTT. It codes for CAISDRSEAFF.

This clonotype was counted ten times or more. The chain combines TRBV5-4 with TRBJ1-5; D possibly corresponds to TRBD1 (6 bases). Trimming left V 3 bases short and J 5 bases short, with 18 bases between. The CDR3 loop spans 16 amino acids. Germline CDR1 reads SGHNT; CDR2 reads YYREEE (reference sequence). This CDR3 reads CASSSGGILVDQPQHF. CDR3 DNA sequence: TGTGCCAGCAGCTCCGGGGGCATTCTGGTGGATCAGCCCCAGCATTTT. Full variable domain (outside the CDR3, taken from reference TRBV5-4 and TRBJ1-5): ETGVTQSPTHLIKTRGQQVTLRCSSQSGHNTVSWYQQALGQGPQFIFQYYREEENGRGNFPPRFSGLQFPNYSSELNVNALELDDSALYLCASSSGGILVDQPQHFGDGTRLSIL.

This clonotype has a count of ten or more. This rearrangement joins TRBV29-1 to TRBJ1-1; tentatively, D is TRBD1 (5 bases). The CDR3 contains 11 residues. V was pared by 5 bases and J by 11 bases, with 15 bases between. CDR1 and CDR2 (germline): SQVTM, ANQGSEA. CDR3 loop: CSVPIGGNAFF. Here the CDR3 DNA reads TGCAGCGTTCCGATCGGGGGAAACGCTTTCTTT.

V is TRBV7-2 and J is TRBJ1-2; tentative D call: TRBD1 (6 bases). The CDR3 is 14 amino acids. Germline CDR1 reads SGHTA; CDR2 reads FQGNSA. Deletions cut 3 bases from V and 7 bases from J, with 15 bases between. Here the CDR3 reads CASSFPTGTSGYTF. The CDR3 nucleotides read TGTGCCAGCAGCTTTCCGACAGGAACCTCTGGCTACACCTTC.